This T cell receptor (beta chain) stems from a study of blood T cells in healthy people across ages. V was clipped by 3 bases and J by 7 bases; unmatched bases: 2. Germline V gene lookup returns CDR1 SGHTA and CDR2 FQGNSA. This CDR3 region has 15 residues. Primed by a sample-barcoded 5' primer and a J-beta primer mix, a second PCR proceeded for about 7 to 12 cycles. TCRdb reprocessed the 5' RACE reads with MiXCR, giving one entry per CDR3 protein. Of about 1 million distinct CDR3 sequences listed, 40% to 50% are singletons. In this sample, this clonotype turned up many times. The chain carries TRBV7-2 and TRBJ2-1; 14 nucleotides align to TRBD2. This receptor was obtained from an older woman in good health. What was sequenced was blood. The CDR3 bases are TGTGCCAGCAGCTTCGGGACTAGCGGGAGTAATGAGCAGTTCTTC. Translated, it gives CASSFGTSGSNEQFF.